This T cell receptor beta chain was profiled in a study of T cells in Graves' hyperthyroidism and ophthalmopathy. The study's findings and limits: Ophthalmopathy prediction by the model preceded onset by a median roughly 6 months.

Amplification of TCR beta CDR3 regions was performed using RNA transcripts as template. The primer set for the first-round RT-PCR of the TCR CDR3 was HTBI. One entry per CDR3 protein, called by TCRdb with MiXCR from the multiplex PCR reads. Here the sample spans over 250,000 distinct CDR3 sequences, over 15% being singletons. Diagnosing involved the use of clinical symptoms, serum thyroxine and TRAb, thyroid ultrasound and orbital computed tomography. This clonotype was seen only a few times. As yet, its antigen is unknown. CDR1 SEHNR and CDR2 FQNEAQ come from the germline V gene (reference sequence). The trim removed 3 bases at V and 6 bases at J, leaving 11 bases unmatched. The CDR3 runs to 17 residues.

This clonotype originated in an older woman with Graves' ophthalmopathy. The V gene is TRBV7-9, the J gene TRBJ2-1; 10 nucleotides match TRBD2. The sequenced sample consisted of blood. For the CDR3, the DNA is TGTGCCAGCAGCTTGAGAGCGGGGGGGCTGGTGGGCAATGAGCAGTTCTTC. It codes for CASSLRAGGLVGNEQFF.